This passage covers 14 T cell receptor beta chains from one sample sequenced in a study of spatial heterogeneity in lung cancer. TCRdb re-analysed the 5' RACE reads in MiXCR, keeping a single row per CDR3 protein. The sample yields roughly 7,000 distinct CDR3 sequences, around an eighth seen once. Antigens of these TCRs are unknown. General study findings and limits: Intratumoral expanded alpha and beta TCR counts were found to track tumor mutation counts.

Time point here: sample taken at primary tumor resection. The input for sequencing was lung tumor tissue, taken at surgery. These receptors were taken from a male donor with early-stage non-small cell lung cancer.

This clonotype showed up just a few times. The library was prepared for alpha chains; this beta chain is a stray read, so its frequency means little. The chain uses TRBV10-3 and TRBJ2-3, with 8 bases aligning to TRBD2. The junction had 13 bases not matched to a gene; V was cut back by 8 bases and J by 3 bases. The CDR3 is made up of 16 amino acids. Germline V lookup: CDR1 ENHRY, CDR2 SYGVKD. The CDR3 region is CAIGTGGPQRTDTQYF. Written as DNA, the CDR3 is TGTGCCATCGGGACGGGAGGGCCCCAGAGGACAGATACGCAGTATTTT.

A word on this clonotype: The library was built for alpha chains, so this beta chain is an off-target read and its size means little. The genes are TRBV6-5 and TRBJ1-1; D is unresolved. The CDR3 contains 15 residues. With 0 bases removed from V and 0 bases from J, the gap between germline ends came to 8 bases. Germline values: CDR1 MNHEY, CDR2 SVGAGI. The CDR3 nucleotides are TGTGCCAGCAGTTACTCGACTCTGGTGAACACTGAAGCTTTCTTT. This translates into CASSYSTLVNTEAFF.

In its sample, this clonotype is medium-sized. With the library built for alpha chains, this beta chain is off target and its frequency is not meaningful. This rearrangement joins TRBV27 to TRBJ1-2; 8 nucleotides match TRBD1. This CDR3 contains 14 residues. Germline assignment: CDR1 MNHEY and CDR2 SMNVEV (reference sequence). Germline trimming cut 2 bases from V and 2 bases from J; bases unmatched to any gene: 1. CDR3 in amino acids: CASSLQGANYGYTF. CDR3 sequence (DNA): TGTGCCAGCAGTTTACAGGGGGCGAACTATGGCTACACCTTC.

This clonotype is medium-sized within its sample. The library was built for alpha chains, so this beta chain is an off-target read and its size means little. The chain recombines TRBV12-5 with TRBJ2-3; D remains unclear. V was clipped by 2 bases and J by 11 bases, with 11 bases between them. The CDR3 extends over 12 amino acids. Germline V gives CDR1 LGHNT, CDR2 FRNRAP. CDR3 coding DNA: TGTGCTAGTGGTTTGAGCCCCCTTGAGCAGTATTTT. Translating it yields CASGLSPLEQYF.

Within the sample, this clonotype is medium-sized. This beta chain slipped into a library made for alpha chains as a stray read, so its size is not meaningful. This chain uses TRBV27 with TRBJ2-2; maybe TRBD1 (6 bases). Per germline, CDR1 MNHEY and CDR2 SMNVEV (reference sequence). The CDR3 spans 12 residues. V was trimmed by 8 bases and J by 6 bases, leaving 10 bases between them. The CDR3 loop is CASQTGPGELFF. In nucleotides, the CDR3 is TGTGCCAGCCAGACAGGCCCCGGGGAGCTGTTTTTT.

This clonotype was seen a handful of times. This beta chain turned up in a library designed for alpha chains; as an off-target read, its abundance says little. DNA for the CDR3: TGTGCCAGCAGTAAGGGGACTAGCGGCTTCTCCTACGAGCAGTACTTC. It encodes CASSKGTSGFSYEQYF. This chain links TRBV6-1 with TRBJ2-7; TRBD2 aligns across 11 bases. CDR3 length equals 16 residues. Germline CDR1 and CDR2: MNHNS and SASEGT. The ends lost 5 bases at V and 0 bases at J; junction bases unmatched: 6.

In its sample, this clonotype is medium-sized. A library made for alpha chains picked up this beta chain off target, so its size means little. The genes are TRBV30 and TRBJ2-2; 7 bases agree with TRBD1. The junction had 7 bases not matched to a gene; V was cut back by 3 bases and J by 3 bases. Germline CDR1 GTSNPN, CDR2 SVGIG (reference sequence). This CDR3 has 15 amino acids. The CDR3 reads CAWRPRQGDTGELFF. DNA for the CDR3: TGTGCCTGGAGACCAAGACAGGGTGACACCGGGGAGCTGTTTTTT.

This clonotype is medium-sized by share. Little can be read into the size of this beta chain, an off-target read in a library designed for alpha chains. The rearrangement joins TRBV19 to TRBJ1-5, with D unclear. The CDR3 runs to 12 residues. Between the trimmed V and J ends, which lost 7 bases and 7 bases, there was a span of 11 bases. Germline V CDR1 and CDR2: LNHDA, SQIVND (reference sequence). The CDR3 nucleotides are TGTGCCAGTATAAGCCCCGGGCAGCCCCAGCATTTT. It yields the protein CASISPGQPQHF.

This clonotype is deemed medium-sized. This beta chain slipped into a library made for alpha chains as a stray read, so its size is not meaningful. V usage is TRBV16 and J usage is TRBJ2-3; a weak D match, TRBD1 (5 bases). Germline-derived CDR1 and CDR2 are KGHSY and FQNENV. Trimming shortened V by 4 bases and J by 2 bases, and 13 bases separated the two germline ends. This CDR3 has 15 amino acids. DNA of the CDR3: TGTGCCAGCAGCCTGAATCGACAGCCCACAGATACGCAGTATTTT. Its translation: CASSLNRQPTDTQYF.

Judged by abundance, this clonotype is medium-sized. As an off-target read in a library built for alpha chains, this beta chain has a frequency of little significance. This chain connects TRBV7-9 to TRBJ2-1, with a weak D call TRBD2 (5 bases). Trimming stripped 3 bases from V and 7 bases from J, with 10 bases between. This CDR3 has 13 residues. Germline V gives CDR1 SEHNR, CDR2 FQNEAQ (reference sequence). The CDR3 sequence is CASSFGAGNEQFF. CDR3 nucleotide sequence: TGTGCCAGCAGCTTCGGCGCGGGTAATGAGCAGTTCTTC.

Within the sample, this clonotype is medium-sized (0.01 to 0.1%). The library was prepared for alpha chains; this beta chain is a stray read, so its frequency means little. The chain links TRBV6-6 to TRBJ1-2; 9 nucleotides align to TRBD1. Germline trimming cut 11 bases from V and 8 bases from J; bases unmatched to any gene: 18. Germline lookup yields CDR1 MNHNY and CDR2 SVGAGI (reference sequence). CDR3 length: 15 residues. CDR3 sequence: CASNSPGQGTFGYTF. In DNA form, the CDR3 reads TGTGCCTCGAATTCGCCGGGACAGGGAACCTTCGGCTACACCTTC.

In this sample, this clonotype turned up a few times. This beta chain is an off-target read within a library intended for alpha chains, so its frequency means little. The chain links TRBV10-3 to TRBJ2-3; 9 bases match TRBD2. Germline lookup yields CDR1 ENHRY and CDR2 SYGVKD. This CDR3 is 18 amino acids long. Trimming at V came to 4 bases and at J to 0 bases, leaving 11 bases not matched to a gene. The CDR3 loop is CAISGGTSLLPSTDTQYF. The CDR3 bases are TGTGCCATCAGTGGGGGGACTAGCTTGCTCCCTAGCACAGATACGCAGTATTTT.

Notes on this clonotype: This beta chain is an off-target read within a library intended for alpha chains, so its frequency means little. The chain has TRBV12-5 and TRBJ1-1, with a possible D match to TRBD1 (6 bases). Trimming pared 4 bases from V and 4 bases from J, leaving 13 bases between. This CDR3 has 14 residues. Germline V gene lookup returns CDR1 LGHNT and CDR2 FRNRAP. The CDR3 nucleotides read TGTGCTAGTGGTTCTGGGGGCTGGGTCACTGAAGCTTTCTTT. This sequence encodes CASGSGGWVTEAFF.

This clonotype occurred many times. This beta chain slipped into a library made for alpha chains as a stray read, so its size is not meaningful. The chain combines TRBV20-1 with TRBJ1-6; 7 nucleotides agree with TRBD1. CDR3 size: 14 residues. Germline trimming cut 6 bases from V and 3 bases from J; bases unmatched to any gene: 5. Germline V lookup: CDR1 DFQATT, CDR2 SNEGSKA (reference sequence). Here the CDR3 DNA reads TGCAGTGCGCCACGACAGGGCTATAATTCACCCCTCCACTTT. Amino acid sequence: CSAPRQGYNSPLHF.